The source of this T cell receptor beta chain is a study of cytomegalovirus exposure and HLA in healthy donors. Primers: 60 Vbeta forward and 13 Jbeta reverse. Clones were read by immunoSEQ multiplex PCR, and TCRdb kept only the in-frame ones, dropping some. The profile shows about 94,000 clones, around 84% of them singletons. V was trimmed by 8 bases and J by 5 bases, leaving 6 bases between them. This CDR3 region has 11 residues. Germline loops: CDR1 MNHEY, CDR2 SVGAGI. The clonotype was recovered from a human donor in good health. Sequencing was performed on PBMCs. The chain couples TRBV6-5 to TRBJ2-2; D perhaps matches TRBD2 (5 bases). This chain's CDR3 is CASGETGELFF. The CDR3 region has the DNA TGTGCCAGCGGGGAGACCGGGGAGCTGTTTTTT.